This T cell receptor beta chain was retrieved from a study of T cells in Graves' hyperthyroidism and ophthalmopathy. Findings of the study overall: Within blood appeared most thyroid clonotypes that had expanded above 0.001.

The TCR beta CDR3 regions underwent amplification using RNA transcripts as the source. Initially, a first-round RT-PCR of the TCR CDR3 employed the HTBI primer set. TCRdb re-derived calls from the multiplex PCR reads in MiXCR, one entry per CDR3 protein. Seen here are 540,000 or so distinct CDR3 sequences, about half observed once, and the top ten hold roughly 19%. The CDR3 sequence is 15 residues long. Trimming pared 2 bases from V and 12 bases from J, leaving 23 bases between. From germline, CDR1 is LNHDA and CDR2 SQIVND (reference sequence). This clonotype was found many times. The target antigen is unknown.

The rearrangement links TRBV19 to TRBJ2-7; a weak D match, TRBD2 (6 bases). This receptor was identified in an adult woman with Graves' disease, either hyperthyroidism or ophthalmopathy (not recorded which). The sample taken for sequencing was peripheral blood or thyroid tissue (not recorded which). This CDR3 reads CASSIRGSFLGGLYF. The CDR3 DNA reads as TGTGCCAGTAGTATACGTGGCAGCTTCCTTGGGGGGTTGTACTTC.